These T cell receptor beta chains were read from a single sample in a study of human T cells and chemical hapten exposure. One entry per CDR3 protein, called by TCRdb with MiXCR from the RACE reads. The table has around 380,000 distinct CDR3 sequences, 4.8% seen once. The sample in question was whole blood, obtained in connection with sensitization to the hapten diphenylcyclopropenone (DPC). Source of these receptors: a woman aged 45-65 years with alopecia areata. Some clones in this sample may be carry-over from other donors' samples. Both conserved end residues are part of each CDR3. D genes are given only for firm matches. Only some rows state a clone size, as once, few, many or a class for expanded clones.

clone size,J gene,D gene,V gene,CDR3 DNA,CDR3 protein
few,TRBJ1-2,.,TRBV29-1,TGCAGCGTTGAATGGGGGGCAGGGACTGGCTACACCTTC,CSVEWGAGTGYTF
few,TRBJ2-1,TRBD2,TRBV24-1,TGTGCCACCAGTGTCGCAACTAGCGGATACAATGAGCAGTTCTTC,CATSVATSGYNEQFF
many,TRBJ1-5,.,TRBV7-3,TGTGCCAGCAGACCGAGTAACCAGCATTTT,CASRPSNQHF
many,TRBJ1-1,.,TRBV29-1,TGCAGCGTTGCGTTCCGTAGGGGTCGGGGGAACGAGAACACTGAAGCTTTCTTT,CSVAFRRGRGNENTEAFF
many,TRBJ2-2,TRBD2,TRBV7-2,TGTGCCAGCAGCCCCGAGAGACAGCGGGAGACCGGGGAGCTGTTTTTT,CASSPERQRETGELFF
few,TRBJ1-4,.,TRBV6-2/TRBV6-3,TGTGCCAGCAGTTATTCGACAGCAACTAATGAAAAACTGTTTTTT,CASSYSTATNEKLFF
many,TRBJ2-3,.,TRBV7-8,TGTGCCAGCAGTGTTCTAGTTTCGTCGACAGATACGCAGTATTTT,CASSVLVSSTDTQYF
many,TRBJ2-1,.,TRBV29-1,TGCAGCGCAACAGGGTCCTACAATGAGCAGTTCTTC,CSATGSYNEQFF
many,TRBJ2-5,TRBD2,TRBV20-1,TGCAGCGGGACTAGCGGGAGTCAAGAGACCCAGTACTTC,CSGTSGSQETQYF
few,TRBJ1-2,.,TRBV28,TGTGCCAGCAGTTTAGAACAGGAATATGGCTACACCTTC,CASSLEQEYGYTF
.,TRBJ1-1,.,TRBV12-3/TRBV12-4,TGTGCCAGCAGTTTAGATGGGTTGGAGAGTACTGAAGCTTTCTTT,CASSLDGLESTEAFF
many,TRBJ2-1,.,TRBV6-2/TRBV6-3,TGTGCCAGCAGTTACATGAGAACAGCCAAGGCCGCGGTCTCGCAGTTCTTC,CASSYMRTAKAAVSQFF
many,TRBJ1-2,.,TRBV16,TGTGCCAGCAGCCAAGTCCCCCCGGTTCTCGGGGTGTATGGCTACACCTTC,CASSQVPPVLGVYGYTF
few,TRBJ1-1,.,TRBV3-1,TGTGCCAGCAGCCAATTAGGGCCGAACACTGAAGCTTTCTTT,CASSQLGPNTEAFF
many,TRBJ2-3,.,TRBV7-6,TGTGCCAGCAGCTTAGGGGCGGGACCAGATACGCAGTATTTT,CASSLGAGPDTQYF
many,TRBJ2-1,TRBD2,TRBV28,TGTGCCAGCAGGTCGGGAGGTTCCTACAATGAGCAGTTCTTC,CASRSGGSYNEQFF
many,TRBJ1-4,.,TRBV4-3,TGCGCCAGCAGCCCCTCCCTGGCAACTAATGAAAAACTGTTTTTT,CASSPSLATNEKLFF
.,TRBJ2-5,TRBD2,TRBV7-2,TGTGCCAGCAGCTTAGAACTAGCGGGGGCTCGAGGGACCCAGTACTTC,CASSLELAGARGTQYF
many,TRBJ2-7,TRBD2,TRBV30,TGTGCCTCAGCTAGCGGGAGGGCCGAGCAGTACTTC,CASASGRAEQYF
.,TRBJ2-2,TRBD1,TRBV24-1,TGTGCCACCGGGGACAGGCAAACGAACACCGGGGAGCTGTTTTTT,CATGDRQTNTGELFF
few,TRBJ2-1,.,TRBV2,TGTGCCAGCAGTGAAACGGAGGACTTCTCCTACAATGAGCAGTTCTTC,CASSETEDFSYNEQFF
many,TRBJ2-1,.,TRBV14,TGTGCCAGCAGCCAAGATCTTGGAAACAATGAGCAGTTCTTC,CASSQDLGNNEQFF
.,TRBJ2-2,TRBD2,TRBV19,TGTGCCAGTAACCCTGGACTAGCGGGAGTTCGGACCGGGGAGCTGTTTTTT,CASNPGLAGVRTGELFF
many,TRBJ2-1,.,TRBV7-9,TGTGCCAGCAGCTTAGCGAATGAGCAGTTCTTC,CASSLANEQFF
many,TRBJ2-5,.,TRBV6-5,TGTGCCAGCAGTTACCGGGACCCGCACCAGACCCAGTACTTC,CASSYRDPHQTQYF
many,TRBJ2-7,.,TRBV9,TGTGCCAGCAGCGCAGGCAGGGTAGATGCCTACGAGCAGTACTTC,CASSAGRVDAYEQYF